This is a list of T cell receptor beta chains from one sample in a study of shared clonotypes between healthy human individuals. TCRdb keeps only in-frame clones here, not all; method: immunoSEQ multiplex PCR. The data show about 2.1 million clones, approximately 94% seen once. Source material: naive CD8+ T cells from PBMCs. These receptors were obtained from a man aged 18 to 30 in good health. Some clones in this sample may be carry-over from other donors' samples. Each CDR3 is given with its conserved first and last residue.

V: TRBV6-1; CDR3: CASPGSSYEQYF
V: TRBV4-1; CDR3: CASSQVGSTDTQYF
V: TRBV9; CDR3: CASSVGGAGNEQYF
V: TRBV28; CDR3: CASTPLGASGGGADDEQFF
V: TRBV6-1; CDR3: CASSELIGLAGVDEQYF
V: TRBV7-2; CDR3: CASSSAEISYNEQFF
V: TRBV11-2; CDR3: CASSLSPGGNEQYF
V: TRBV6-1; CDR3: CASSEIVGVGTEAFF
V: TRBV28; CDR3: CASTKLAGGPSDTQYF
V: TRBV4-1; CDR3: CASSRVGLNYGYTF
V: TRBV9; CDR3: CASSVARDRGRGGYTF
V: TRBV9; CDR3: CASSVRGRVFLNEQFF
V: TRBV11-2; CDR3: CASTLGGSYDLNEKLFF